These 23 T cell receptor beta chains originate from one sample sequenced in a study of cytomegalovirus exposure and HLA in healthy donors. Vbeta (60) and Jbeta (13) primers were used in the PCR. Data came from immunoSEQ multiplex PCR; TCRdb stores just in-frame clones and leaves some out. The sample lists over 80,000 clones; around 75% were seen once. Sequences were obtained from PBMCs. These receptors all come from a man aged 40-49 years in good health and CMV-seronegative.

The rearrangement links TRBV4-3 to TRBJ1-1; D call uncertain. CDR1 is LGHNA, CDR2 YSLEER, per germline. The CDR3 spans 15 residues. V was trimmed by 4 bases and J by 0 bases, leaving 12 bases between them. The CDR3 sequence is CASSLNRGMNTEAFF. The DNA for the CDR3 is TGCGCCAGCAGCCTGAATCGGGGAATGAACACTGAAGCTTTCTTT.

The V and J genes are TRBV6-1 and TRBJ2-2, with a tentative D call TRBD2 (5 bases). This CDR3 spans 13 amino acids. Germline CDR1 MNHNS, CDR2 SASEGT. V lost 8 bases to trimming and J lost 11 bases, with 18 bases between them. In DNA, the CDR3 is TGTGCCAGCCTCCAAGGACTGACGGCAGAGCTGTTTTTT. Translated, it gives CASLQGLTAELFF.

The CDR3 is CASRGLAGPWDTQYF. The DNA for the CDR3 is TGTGCCAGCAGGGGACTAGCGGGGCCCTGGGATACGCAGTATTTT. The V call is TRBV6-5, the J call TRBJ2-3, with 13 positions matching TRBD2. After removal of 6 bases from V and 6 bases from J, the junction contained 6 bases not matched to a gene. CDR1 is MNHEY and CDR2 is SVGAGI in the germline V gene. The CDR3 is 15 residues long.

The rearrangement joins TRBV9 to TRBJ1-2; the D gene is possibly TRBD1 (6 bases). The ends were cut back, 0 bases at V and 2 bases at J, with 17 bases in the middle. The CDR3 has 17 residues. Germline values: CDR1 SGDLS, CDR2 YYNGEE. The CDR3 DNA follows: TGTGCCAGCAGCGTAGAGTCTGCAGGGGCGAGAAACTATGGCTACACCTTC. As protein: CASSVESAGARNYGYTF.

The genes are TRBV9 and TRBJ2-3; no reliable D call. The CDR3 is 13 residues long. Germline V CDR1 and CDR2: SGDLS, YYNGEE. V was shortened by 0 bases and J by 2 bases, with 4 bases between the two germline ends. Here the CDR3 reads CASSVGVTDTQYF. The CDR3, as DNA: TGTGCCAGCAGCGTAGGAGTCACAGATACGCAGTATTTT.

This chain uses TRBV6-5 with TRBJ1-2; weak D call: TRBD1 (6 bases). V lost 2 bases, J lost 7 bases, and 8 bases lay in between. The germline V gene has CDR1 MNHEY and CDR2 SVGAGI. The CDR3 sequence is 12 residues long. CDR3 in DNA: TGTGCCAGCAGTTACCAGGGGAGTGGCTACACCTTC. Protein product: CASSYQGSGYTF.

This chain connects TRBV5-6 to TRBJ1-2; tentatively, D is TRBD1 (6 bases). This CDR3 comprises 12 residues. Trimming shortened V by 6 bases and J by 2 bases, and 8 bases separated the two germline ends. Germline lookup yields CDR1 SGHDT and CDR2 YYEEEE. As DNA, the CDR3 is TGTGCCAGCAACAGGGAAAACTATGGCTACACCTTC. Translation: CASNRENYGYTF.

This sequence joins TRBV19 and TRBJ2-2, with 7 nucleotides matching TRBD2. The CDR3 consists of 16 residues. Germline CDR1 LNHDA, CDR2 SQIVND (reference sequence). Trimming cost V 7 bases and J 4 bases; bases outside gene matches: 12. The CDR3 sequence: CASKQGRRGITGELFF. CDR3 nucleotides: TGTGCCAGTAAACAAGGGAGGCGGGGGATCACCGGGGAGCTGTTTTTT.

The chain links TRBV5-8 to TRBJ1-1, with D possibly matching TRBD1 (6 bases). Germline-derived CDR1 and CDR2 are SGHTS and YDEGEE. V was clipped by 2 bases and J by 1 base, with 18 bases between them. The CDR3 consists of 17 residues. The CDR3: CASSFIVKGTKNTEAFF. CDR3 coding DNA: TGTGCCAGCAGCTTCATCGTAAAAGGGACAAAGAACACTGAAGCTTTCTTT.

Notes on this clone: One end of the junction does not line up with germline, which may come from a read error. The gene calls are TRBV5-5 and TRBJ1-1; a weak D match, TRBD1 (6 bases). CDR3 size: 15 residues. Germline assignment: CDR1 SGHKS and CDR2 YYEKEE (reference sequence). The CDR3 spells CASSLDHGTSLEAFF. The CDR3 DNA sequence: TGTGCCAGCAGTTTGGATCACGGGACATCCCTAGAAGCTTTCTTT. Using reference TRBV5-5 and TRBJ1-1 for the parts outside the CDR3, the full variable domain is DAGVTQSPTHLIKTRGQQVTLRCSPISGHKSVSWYQQVLGQGPQFIFQYYEKEERGRGNFPDRFSARQFPNYSSELNVNALLLGDSALYLCASSLDHGTSLEAFFGQGTRLTVV.

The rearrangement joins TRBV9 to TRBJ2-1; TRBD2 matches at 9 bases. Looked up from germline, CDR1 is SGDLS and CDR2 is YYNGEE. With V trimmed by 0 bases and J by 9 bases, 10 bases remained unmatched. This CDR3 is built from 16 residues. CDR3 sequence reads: CASSVAWRGGFLEQFF. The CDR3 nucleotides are TGTGCCAGCAGCGTAGCCTGGCGGGGGGGCTTTCTTGAGCAGTTCTTC.

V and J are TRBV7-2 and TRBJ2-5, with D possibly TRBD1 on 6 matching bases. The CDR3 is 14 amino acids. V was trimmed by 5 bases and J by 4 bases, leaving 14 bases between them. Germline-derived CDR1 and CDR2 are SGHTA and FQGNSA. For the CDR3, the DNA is TGTGCCAGCAGCAGACAGGTGGGGTTAGAGACCCAGTACTTC. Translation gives CASSRQVGLETQYF.

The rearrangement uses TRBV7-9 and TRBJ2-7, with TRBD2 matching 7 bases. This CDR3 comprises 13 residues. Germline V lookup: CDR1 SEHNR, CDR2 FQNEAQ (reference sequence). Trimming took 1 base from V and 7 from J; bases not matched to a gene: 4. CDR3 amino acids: CASSLGPGGEQYF. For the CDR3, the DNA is TGTGCCAGCAGCTTAGGTCCCGGGGGGGAGCAGTACTTC.

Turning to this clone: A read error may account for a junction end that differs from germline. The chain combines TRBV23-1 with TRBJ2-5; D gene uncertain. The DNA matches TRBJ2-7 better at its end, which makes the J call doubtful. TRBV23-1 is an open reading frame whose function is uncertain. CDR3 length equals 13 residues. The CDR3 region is CANRSRFNYEQYF. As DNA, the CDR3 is TGTGCCAACCGCAGCCGTTTTAACTACGAGCAGTACTTC.

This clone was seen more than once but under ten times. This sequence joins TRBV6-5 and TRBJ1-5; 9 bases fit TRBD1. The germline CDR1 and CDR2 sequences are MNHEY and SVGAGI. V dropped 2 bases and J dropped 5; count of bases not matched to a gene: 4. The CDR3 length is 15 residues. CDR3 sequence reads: CASSYNDRGDQPQHF. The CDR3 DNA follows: TGTGCCAGCAGTTACAATGACAGGGGGGATCAGCCCCAGCATTTT.

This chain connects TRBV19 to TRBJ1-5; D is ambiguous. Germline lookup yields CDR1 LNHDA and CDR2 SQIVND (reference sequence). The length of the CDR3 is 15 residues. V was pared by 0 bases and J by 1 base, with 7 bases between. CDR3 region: CASSIDDGSNQPQHF. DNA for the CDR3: TGTGCCAGTAGTATAGATGACGGGAGCAATCAGCCCCAGCATTTT.

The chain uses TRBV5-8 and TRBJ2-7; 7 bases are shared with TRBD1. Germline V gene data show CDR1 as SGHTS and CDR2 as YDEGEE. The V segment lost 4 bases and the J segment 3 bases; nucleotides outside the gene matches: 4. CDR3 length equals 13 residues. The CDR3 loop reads CASSQSGGYEQYF. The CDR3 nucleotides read TGTGCCAGCAGCCAGTCAGGGGGCTACGAGCAGTACTTC.

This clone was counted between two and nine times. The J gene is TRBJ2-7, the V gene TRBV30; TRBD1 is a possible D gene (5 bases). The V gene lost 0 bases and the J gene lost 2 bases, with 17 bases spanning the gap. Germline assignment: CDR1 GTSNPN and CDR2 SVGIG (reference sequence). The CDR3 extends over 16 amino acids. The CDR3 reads CAWSVSPVWGPYEQYF. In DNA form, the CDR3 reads TGTGCCTGGAGTGTTTCACCCGTTTGGGGCCCCTACGAGCAGTACTTC.

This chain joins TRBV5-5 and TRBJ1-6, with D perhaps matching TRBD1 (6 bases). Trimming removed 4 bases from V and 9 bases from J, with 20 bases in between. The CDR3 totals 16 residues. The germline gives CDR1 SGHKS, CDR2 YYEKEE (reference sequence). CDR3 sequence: CASSAGTGTGVSPLHF. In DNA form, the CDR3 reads TGTGCCAGCAGCGCCGGTACAGGGACCGGGGTTTCACCCCTCCACTTT.

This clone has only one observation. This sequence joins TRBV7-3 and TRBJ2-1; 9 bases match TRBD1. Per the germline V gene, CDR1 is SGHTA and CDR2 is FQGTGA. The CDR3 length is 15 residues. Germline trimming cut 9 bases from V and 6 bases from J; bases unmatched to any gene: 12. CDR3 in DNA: TGTGCCAGTCAGTTGGGACAGGGAACAAGCAATGAGCAGTTCTTC. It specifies CASQLGQGTSNEQFF. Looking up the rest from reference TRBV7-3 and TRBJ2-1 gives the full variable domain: GAGVSQTPSNKVTEKGKYVELRCDPISGHTALYWYRQSLGQGPEFLIYFQGTGAADDSGLPNDRFFAVRPEGSVSTLKIQRTERGDSAVYLCASQLGQGTSNEQFFGPGTRLTVL.

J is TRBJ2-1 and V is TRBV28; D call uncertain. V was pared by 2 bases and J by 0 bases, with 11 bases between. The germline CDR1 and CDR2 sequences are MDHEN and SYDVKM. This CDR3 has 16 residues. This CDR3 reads CASSLLQLSSYNEQFF. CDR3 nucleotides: TGTGCCAGCAGTTTACTCCAACTGAGCTCCTACAATGAGCAGTTCTTC.

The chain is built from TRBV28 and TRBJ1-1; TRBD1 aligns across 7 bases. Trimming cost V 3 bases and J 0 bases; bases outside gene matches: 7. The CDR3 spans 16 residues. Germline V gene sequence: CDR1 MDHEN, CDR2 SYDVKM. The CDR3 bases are TGTGCCAGCAGTTTGTGGACAGGAGAAGTGAACACTGAAGCTTTCTTT. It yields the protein CASSLWTGEVNTEAFF.

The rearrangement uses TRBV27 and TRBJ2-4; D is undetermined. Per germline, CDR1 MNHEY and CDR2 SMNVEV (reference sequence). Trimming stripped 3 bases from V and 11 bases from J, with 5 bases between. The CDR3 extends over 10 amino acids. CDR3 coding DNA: TGTGCCAGCAGTTTCCCAGTTCAGTACTTC. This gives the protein CASSFPVQYF.